The 18 T cell receptor beta chains reported below all come from one sample, sequenced in a study of shared clonotypes between healthy human individuals. Sequencing was performed with immunoSEQ multiplex PCR; in TCRdb, only in-frame clones are kept and a portion is missing. The repertoire holds 1.4 million to 1.5 million clones, with roughly 95% as singletons. The sample consisted of naive CD4+ T cells sorted from blood. Specified subset: CD45RA+ positively selected. Receptors originate from a man aged 25 to 40 in good health.

The chain joins TRBV5-8 to TRBJ2-7; TRBD2 agrees at 12 bases. CDR1 is SGHTS and CDR2 is YDEGEE in the germline V gene. J lost 5 bases, V lost 4 bases, and 10 bases had no gene match. The CDR3 is made up of 16 amino acids. The CDR3 protein is CASSGRLAGEVHEQYF. The CDR3 nucleotides are TGTGCCAGCAGCGGACGACTAGCGGGAGAGGTCCACGAGCAGTACTTC. Full variable domain (remainder filled in from reference TRBV5-8 and TRBJ2-7): EAGVTQSPTHLIKTRGQQATLRCSPISGHTSVYWYQQALGLGLQFLLWYDEGEERNRGNFPPRFSGRQFPNYSSELNVNALELEDSALYLCASSGRLAGEVHEQYFGPGTRLTVT.

The chain has TRBV14 and TRBJ2-1, with TRBD2 matching over 7 bases. V shed 0 bases, J shed 2 bases, and the junction held 7 bases outside the gene matches. The CDR3 totals 17 residues. Germline CDR1 is SGHDN and CDR2 is FVKESK. CDR3 in DNA: TGTGCCAGCAGCCAAGATGGGATGGGACTACCCTACAATGAGCAGTTCTTC. It is translated as CASSQDGMGLPYNEQFF.

This chain links TRBV10-3 with TRBJ2-3; 10 positions match TRBD1. Germline V gives CDR1 ENHRY, CDR2 SYGVKD. V was clipped by 0 bases and J by 7 bases; unmatched bases: 1. This CDR3 contains 14 residues. CDR3: CAISESDRGNTQYF. CDR3 bases: TGTGCCATCAGTGAGTCGGACAGGGGGAATACGCAGTATTTT.

The rearrangement joins TRBV7-9 to TRBJ2-7, with D tentatively TRBD1 (6 bases). The CDR3 totals 13 residues. Germline assignment: CDR1 SEHNR and CDR2 FQNEAQ (reference sequence). V was clipped by 4 bases and J by 6 bases, with 13 bases between them. The CDR3 protein is CASSWGHRGEQYF. As DNA, the CDR3 is TGTGCCAGCAGCTGGGGACACCGCGGCGAGCAGTACTTC. The full variable domain, completed using reference TRBV7-9 and TRBJ2-7, is DTGVSQNPRHKITKRGQNVTFRCDPISEHNRLYWYRQTLGQGPEFLTYFQNEAQLEKSRLLSDRFSAERPKGSFSTLEIQRTEQGDSAMYLCASSWGHRGEQYFGPGTRLTVT.

The rearrangement uses TRBV19 and TRBJ2-1, with 10 bases identical to TRBD2. CDR1 is LNHDA and CDR2 is SQIVND in the germline V gene (reference sequence). The CDR3 runs 14 residues. With V trimmed by 4 bases and J by 7 bases, 4 bases remained unmatched. CDR3 protein: CASSTLAGLNEQFF. The DNA of the CDR3 is TGTGCCAGTAGTACACTAGCGGGGCTGAATGAGCAGTTCTTC.

The rearrangement joins TRBV5-1 to TRBJ2-7; 7 bases map to TRBD1. CDR3 length: 14 amino acids. Germline CDR1 SGHRS, CDR2 YFSETQ. With V trimmed by 4 bases and J by 6 bases, 10 bases remained unmatched. The CDR3 region has the DNA TGCGCCAGCAGCGCAGCGGCGACAGGGAGCGAGCAGTACTTC. Its translation is CASSAAATGSEQYF. The full variable domain, its missing parts supplied by reference TRBV5-1 and TRBJ2-7, is KAGVTQTPRYLIKTRGQQVTLSCSPISGHRSVSWYQQTPGQGLQFLFEYFSETQRNKGNFPGRFSGRQFSNSRSEMNVSTLELGDSALYLCASSAAATGSEQYFGPGTRLTVT.

The rearrangement uses TRBV5-1 and TRBJ1-5, with D possibly TRBD1 on 5 matching bases. This CDR3 is built from 15 residues. CDR1 is SGHRS, CDR2 YFSETQ, per germline. V was trimmed by 4 bases and J by 0 bases, leaving 11 bases between them. The DNA for the CDR3 is TGCGCCAGCAGCAAAGACAGTTATAGCAATCAGCCCCAGCATTTT. Protein: CASSKDSYSNQPQHF. Full variable domain (missing parts from reference TRBV5-1 and TRBJ1-5): KAGVTQTPRYLIKTRGQQVTLSCSPISGHRSVSWYQQTPGQGLQFLFEYFSETQRNKGNFPGRFSGRQFSNSRSEMNVSTLELGDSALYLCASSKDSYSNQPQHFGDGTRLSIL.

The chain couples TRBV28 to TRBJ2-7, with no clear D. V lost 2 bases, J lost 2 bases, and 13 bases lay in between. This CDR3 contains 15 residues. Germline CDR1 is MDHEN and CDR2 is SYDVKM. CDR3 nucleotides: TGTGCCAGCAGTTTAATGGCCAGGAGAACCTACGAGCAGTACTTC. Translation gives CASSLMARRTYEQYF.

This chain uses TRBV7-9 with TRBJ2-7; D might be TRBD1 (6 bases). The ends were cut back, 5 bases at V and 3 bases at J, with 14 bases in the middle. CDR1 and CDR2 from the germline V gene are SEHNR and FQNEAQ (reference sequence). The CDR3 consists of 14 residues. The CDR3 protein is CASSPTQGHYEQYF. DNA for the CDR3: TGTGCCAGCAGCCCCACGCAGGGGCACTACGAGCAGTACTTC. The full variable domain, completed using reference TRBV7-9 and TRBJ2-7, is DTGVSQNPRHKITKRGQNVTFRCDPISEHNRLYWYRQTLGQGPEFLTYFQNEAQLEKSRLLSDRFSAERPKGSFSTLEIQRTEQGDSAMYLCASSPTQGHYEQYFGPGTRLTVT.

The chain recombines TRBV9 with TRBJ1-1; no definite D call. V lost 5 bases and J 6 bases, leaving 17 bases between the germline ends. The CDR3 loop spans 14 amino acids. Germline values: CDR1 SGDLS, CDR2 YYNGEE. The CDR3: CASSLFAGSPEAFF. The CDR3 DNA is TGTGCCAGCAGTCTATTCGCCGGGAGCCCTGAAGCTTTCTTT.

The chain combines TRBV28 with TRBJ1-2; D is undetermined. CDR1 is MDHEN and CDR2 is SYDVKM in the germline V gene. The V and J ends lost 2 bases and 12 bases respectively, with 13 bases between them. The CDR3 has 12 amino acids. The CDR3 reads CASSLQSFDHTF. In DNA, the CDR3 is TGTGCCAGCAGTTTACAGAGCTTTGATCACACCTTC.

The chain couples TRBV7-2 to TRBJ2-1; 7 bases fit TRBD2. The germline V gene has CDR1 SGHTA and CDR2 FQGNSA. CDR3 length: 17 residues. With 5 bases clipped from V and 2 bases from J, the junction kept 12 bases outside the gene matches. For the CDR3, the DNA is TGTGCCAGCAGCCTAAGATGGGCGGGAGCGGCCTACAATGAGCAGTTCTTC. Residues: CASSLRWAGAAYNEQFF.

CDR3 residues: CASSPGVPYEQYF. CDR3 nucleotide sequence: TGTGCCAGCTCACCAGGGGTACCCTACGAGCAGTACTTC. The V and J genes are TRBV18 and TRBJ2-7; D remains unclear. The ends were cut back, 2 bases at V and 2 bases at J, with 7 bases in the middle. This CDR3 region has 13 residues. Germline CDR1 KGHSH, CDR2 LQKENI.

The genes are TRBV15 and TRBJ2-5; 11 bases match TRBD1. In germline, CDR1 is LNHNV, CDR2 YYDKDF (reference sequence). The junction had 5 bases not matched to a gene; V was cut back by 0 bases and J by 5 bases. CDR3 length equals 16 residues. CDR3 coding DNA: TGTGCCACCAGCAGAGATCGGACAGGGGGCAGGGAGACCCAGTACTTC. This encodes CATSRDRTGGRETQYF.

This rearrangement joins TRBV2 to TRBJ1-2; TRBD1 is a possible D gene (6 bases). The V gene's germline CDR1 is SNHLY and CDR2 FYNNEI. Trimming shortened V by 0 bases and J by 5 bases, and 13 bases separated the two germline ends. This CDR3 has 15 residues. For the CDR3, the DNA is TGTGCCAGCAGTGAAGCCGTCAGGGGCCGGTATGGCTACACCTTC. It is translated as CASSEAVRGRYGYTF.

This chain links TRBV7-2 with TRBJ2-7, with a weak D call TRBD1 (6 bases). The germline V and J ends were trimmed by 0 bases and 2 bases, with 11 bases remaining between them. The CDR3 totals 15 residues. Germline V lookup: CDR1 SGHTA, CDR2 FQGNSA. CDR3 in amino acids: CASSLALGQTYEQYF. The CDR3 DNA sequence: TGTGCCAGCAGCTTAGCCCTCGGACAGACCTACGAGCAGTACTTC.

This sequence joins TRBV7-8 and TRBJ2-7; D remains unclear. The CDR3 has 13 amino acids. Germline CDR1 and CDR2: SGHVS and FQNEAQ. V lost 5 bases and J 8 bases, leaving 16 bases between the germline ends. The CDR3 spells CASSAHPNDKQYF. The CDR3 DNA reads as TGTGCCAGCAGCGCCCACCCTAATGACAAGCAGTACTTC.

V gene TRBV9 combines with J gene TRBJ1-4, with a possible D match to TRBD1 (6 bases). The CDR3 sequence is 15 residues long. Per the germline V gene, CDR1 is SGDLS and CDR2 is YYNGEE. V gave up 2 bases and J gave up 7 bases, with 15 bases separating them. CDR3 in amino acids: CASSVAGTYGEKLFF. CDR3 nucleotides: TGTGCCAGCAGCGTTGCAGGGACATACGGTGAAAAACTGTTTTTT.